This TCR beta chain was observed in a study of CD8 T cells in ankylosing spondylitis. Findings of the study overall: Earlier work had already found some motif variants in reactive arthritis synovial fluid and blood. What seemed typical of ankylosing spondylitis blood was a TCR beta motif built from eight highly homologous variants.

The V gene lost 2 bases and the J gene lost 2 bases, with 11 bases spanning the gap. CDR1 and CDR2 from the germline V gene are SGHTA and FQGNSA. The CDR3 length is 15 residues. To note about this clonotype: What it binds is not known.

Molecular-barcoded quantitative 5'-RACE produced these TCR beta libraries. TCRdb called the 5' RACE reads again in MiXCR, with one record for every CDR3 protein. The sample lists fewer than 550,000 distinct CDR3 sequences, 5.3% seen once, with under 4.5% in the top ten. Sequencing was done on a sample of blood, either unsorted or a sorted T cell fraction (not recorded which). The V gene is TRBV7-2, the J gene TRBJ2-3; no firm D call. This sequence was found in a male donor with ankylosing spondylitis. CDR3 loop: CASSLPAAYTDTQYF. CDR3 nucleotides: TGTGCCAGCAGCTTACCGGCGGCCTACACAGATACGCAGTATTTT.